The 6 T cell receptor beta chains below were found in one sample sequenced in a study of monozygotic twins with inflammatory bowel disease. TCRdb reprocessed the 5' RACE reads and stores each CDR3 protein as one record, lacking DNA. The table lists fewer than 550,000 distinct CDR3 sequences, with more than 2% in the top ten. Sequences were obtained from blood. All receptors come from a human donor with ulcerative colitis or Crohn's disease, or a healthy co-twin of an affected twin (not recorded which).

V usage is TRBV29-1 and J usage is TRBJ2-7; no DNA is available, so the TRBD1 call from TCRdb remains unchecked. The CDR3 contains 14 residues. From germline, CDR1 is SQVTM and CDR2 ANQGSEA. This CDR3 reads CSVVMATGAYEQYF.

This sequence joins TRBV7-2 and TRBJ2-1. Germline CDR1 SGHTA, CDR2 FQGNSA. This CDR3 contains 13 residues. CDR3 in amino acids: CASSRTVYNEQFF.

The chain couples TRBV6-1 to TRBJ2-3. Germline loops: CDR1 MNHNS, CDR2 SASEGT. The CDR3 is 14 residues long. The CDR3 sequence is CASGRVAEADTQYF.

The chain recombines TRBV29-1 with TRBJ1-1. The CDR3 consists of 11 residues. Per germline, CDR1 SQVTM and CDR2 ANQGSEA. CDR3 protein: CSVGGDTEAFF.

V gene TRBV5-1 combines with J gene TRBJ1-1; there is no DNA to check the TCRdb D call of TRBD1. CDR3 length: 16 amino acids. CDR1 and CDR2 from the germline V gene are SGHRS and YFSETQ. The CDR3 loop reads CASSLGTGRLETEAFF.

The chain is built from TRBV5-1 and TRBJ1-5; without DNA, the TCRdb call of TRBD1 cannot be checked. The CDR3 is 14 amino acids. CDR1 is SGHRS and CDR2 is YFSETQ in the germline V gene. This CDR3 is CASSLGGTATPQHF.